The rows below give T cell receptor beta chains drawn from one sample of a study of cytomegalovirus exposure and HLA in healthy donors. Measured with immunoSEQ multiplex PCR; TCRdb has only the in-frame clones, and not every one. The data show over 45,000 clones, 90% to 95% seen once. The sequenced material came from PBMCs. These receptors came from a man younger than 35 in good health and CMV-seronegative. CDR3s include the opening cysteine and the closing phenylalanine or tryptophan. A D gene is named only where the DNA matches it firmly. Where a row states a size, it is once, few, many or the class of an expanded clone; other rows omit it.

abundance	v_gene	d_gene	j_gene	CDR3aa	CDR3nt
-	TRBV27	-	TRBJ2-7	CASSLGFPYEQYF	TGTGCCAGCTCCCTCGGGTTCCCCTACGAGCAGTACTTC
-	TRBV7-2	-	TRBJ2-2	CASSSRTLGELFF	TGTGCCAGCAGCTCTCGGACATTGGGGGAGCTGTTTTTT
-	TRBV27	-	TRBJ2-3	CASSLGQSTDTQYF	TGTGCCAGCAGTTTAGGACAGAGCACAGATACGCAGTATTTT
-	TRBV18	-	TRBJ2-7	CASSPTGGNSLSDEQYF	TGTGCCAGCTCACCGACCGGGGGTAATTCTCTCTCGGACGAGCAGTACTTC
-	TRBV9	TRBD2	TRBJ2-5	CASSVVPAGAETQYF	TGTGCCAGCAGCGTAGTGCCAGCGGGAGCCGAGACCCAGTACTTC
-	TRBV7-2	-	TRBJ2-5	CASSLPSEETQYF	TGTGCCAGCAGCTTACCTAGCGAAGAGACCCAGTACTTC
-	TRBV4-3	TRBD1	TRBJ2-7	CASSQDRAGQGVQPYYEQYF	TGCGCCAGCAGCCAAGATAGGGCGGGACAGGGGGTTCAACCGTACTACGAGCAGTACTTC
-	TRBV5-5	TRBD1	TRBJ2-5	CASRRRTGTETQYF	TGTGCCAGCAGACGCCGGACAGGGACGGAGACCCAGTACTTC
once	TRBV10-1	TRBD1	TRBJ2-7	CASSGTGSYEQYF	TGCGCCAGCAGCGGGACAGGGTCCTACGAGCAGTACTTC
-	TRBV5-4	-	TRBJ2-7	CASSIRAGNQGEQYF	TGTGCCAGCTCGATTAGGGCGGGAAATCAGGGAGAGCAGTACTTC
-	TRBV28	-	TRBJ1-1	CASRSPGASNTEAFF	TGTGCCAGCAGATCCCCAGGGGCCTCGAACACTGAAGCTTTCTTT
-	TRBV27	TRBD1	TRBJ2-7	CASSADRWPYEQYF	TGTGCCAGCAGCGCGGACAGGTGGCCCTACGAGCAGTACTTC
-	TRBV4-3	TRBD1	TRBJ1-4	CASSQGNRGSSEKLFF	TGCGCCAGCAGCCAAGGAAACAGGGGGTCTTCTGAAAAACTGTTTTTT
-	TRBV5-5	TRBD2	TRBJ2-1	CASSSGRSGGTFDEQFF	TGTGCCAGCAGCTCCGGGAGGTCGGGCGGTACTTTTGATGAGCAGTTCTTC
-	TRBV5-5	TRBD1	TRBJ1-5	CASSFDGTGGGQPQHF	TGTGCCAGCAGCTTCGATGGGACAGGGGGAGGGCAGCCCCAGCATTTT
-	TRBV19	TRBD1	TRBJ2-4	CASSRGQKLAKNIQYF	TGTGCCAGTAGTAGGGGACAGAAACTAGCCAAAAACATTCAGTACTTC
-	TRBV4-3	-	TRBJ2-7	CASSQDPTGRDEQYF	TGCGCCAGCAGCCAAGATCCCACAGGGCGGGACGAGCAGTACTTC
-	TRBV28	TRBD1	TRBJ1-5	CASRPEQGLGRNQPQHF	TGTGCCAGCAGACCCGAACAGGGGTTGGGTAGGAATCAGCCCCAGCATTTT
-	TRBV7-9	-	TRBJ2-7	CASSLVGQGPYEQYF	TGTGCCAGCAGCTTGGTAGGGCAGGGCCCCTACGAGCAGTACTTC
-	TRBV11-2	TRBD1	TRBJ1-2	CASRRTGSYGYTF	TGTGCCAGCAGAAGGACAGGGTCCTATGGCTACACCTTC
-	TRBV12-1	-	TRBJ2-5	CASSLGGGGGGFQETQYF	TGTGCCAGCAGCTTAGGGGGCGGAGGCGGGGGGTTCCAAGAGACCCAGTACTTC
-	TRBV19	TRBD1	TRBJ1-1	CASQTGGNTEAFF	TGTGCCAGCCAGACAGGGGGGAACACTGAAGCTTTCTTT
-	TRBV27	TRBD2	TRBJ2-3	CASSLGLVTDTQYF	TGTGCCAGCAGTCTGGGACTAGTCACAGATACGCAGTATTTT
-	TRBV19	TRBD1	TRBJ1-1	CASRGTGGSHAFF	TGTGCCAGTAGGGGGACAGGGGGCTCGCATGCTTTCTTT
-	TRBV9	TRBD2	TRBJ2-7	CASSVNGRAPYEQYF	TGTGCCAGCAGCGTTAACGGGAGGGCCCCCTACGAGCAGTACTTC
-	TRBV18	-	TRBJ1-5	CASSLSTVNSNQPQHF	TGTGCCAGCTCGTTATCGACTGTCAATAGCAATCAGCCCCAGCATTTT